This T cell receptor (delta chain) came from a study of gamma-delta chains in newborns, infants, children. This clone appeared once. A read error may explain this, as a much larger clone is one base away. TCRdb reanalyzed the reads using CATT. This table holds several thousand delta-chain clones, around half found once. This CDR3 contains 15 residues. From germline, CDR1 is TSWWSYY and CDR2 QGS. V is TRDV1 and J is TRDJ1, with D uncertain. What was sequenced was blood. This receptor was identified in a child who received the measles vaccine. CDR3 sequence: CALGDACLYTDKPIF. The CDR3 DNA follows: TGTGCTCTTGGGGACGCATGCCTGTACACCGATAAACCCATCTTT.